A selection of T cell receptor beta chains follows, all from one sample in a study of siplizumab effects on memory and regulatory T cells. Clones were read by immunoSEQ multiplex PCR, and TCRdb kept only the in-frame ones, dropping some. The data contain about 40,000 clones, 89% of them singletons. Material: naive CD4+ T cells sorted from blood. These receptors all stem from a human donor in good health. Both conserved end residues are part of each CDR3. D genes are given only for firm matches. A row's size may be missing; if present it is once, few, many or a size class.

V gene	J gene	clone size	D gene	CDR3 protein	CDR3 DNA
TRBV5-4	TRBJ1-2	.	.	CASSSGVTGPYGYTF	TGTGCCAGCAGCTCGGGGGTGACAGGCCCCTATGGCTACACCTTC
TRBV6-4	TRBJ1-2	.	.	CASSDSPGVTYGYTF	TGTGCCAGCAGTGACTCCCCAGGGGTGACGTATGGCTACACCTTC
TRBV9	TRBJ2-5	.	.	CASSEPKAWATQYF	TGTGCCAGCAGCGAGCCGAAGGCCTGGGCGACCCAGTACTTC
TRBV27	TRBJ1-2	.	.	CASSFRGGYGYTF	TGTGCCAGCAGTTTTAGGGGTGGCTATGGCTACACCTTC
TRBV5-4	TRBJ2-3	.	.	CASSRDPSADTQYF	TGTGCCAGCAGCCGGGACCCATCCGCAGATACGCAGTATTTT
TRBV19	TRBJ1-5	.	TRBD1	CASSPEGARRQPQHF	TGTGCCAGTAGTCCCGAGGGGGCTCGGCGGCAGCCCCAGCATTTT
TRBV6-6	TRBJ2-7	.	TRBD1	CASSSISGGASYEQYF	TGTGCCAGCAGTTCGATTTCAGGGGGCGCCTCCTACGAGCAGTACTTC
TRBV18	TRBJ1-2	.	TRBD1	CASSPPGTGNYGYTF	TGTGCCAGCTCACCCCCCGGGACAGGGAACTATGGCTACACCTTC
TRBV30	TRBJ1-2	few	.	CAWSVEWAVDAYTF	TGTGCCTGGAGTGTAGAGTGGGCAGTTGATGCCTACACCTTC
TRBV9	TRBJ2-1	.	.	CASSVGRAEQFF	TGTGCCAGCAGCGTAGGTCGGGCGGAGCAGTTCTTC
TRBV5-1	TRBJ2-5	.	TRBD2	CASSFSSGGAQETQYF	TGCGCCAGCAGCTTCTCTAGCGGGGGCGCCCAAGAGACCCAGTACTTC
TRBV10-3	TRBJ1-1	.	.	CAISGWGSMNTEAFF	TGTGCCATCAGTGGGTGGGGCAGTATGAACACTGAAGCTTTCTTT
TRBV18	TRBJ2-7	.	.	CASSPERAGYEQYF	TGTGCCAGCTCACCGGAGAGGGCTGGCTACGAGCAGTACTTC
TRBV6-5	TRBJ1-2	.	.	CASSYSMEYGYTF	TGTGCCAGCAGTTACTCGATGGAGTATGGCTACACCTTC
TRBV11-2	TRBJ1-2	.	.	CASSLVGRANYGYTF	TGTGCCAGCAGCTTAGTCGGCAGAGCTAACTATGGCTACACCTTC
TRBV30	TRBJ2-5	.	TRBD2	CAWTGLAGGTQYF	TGTGCCTGGACCGGACTAGCGGGCGGGACCCAGTACTTC
TRBV27	TRBJ2-1	.	.	CASKHISIQGGRNEQFF	TGTGCCAGCAAACATATAAGTATTCAGGGCGGTCGGAATGAGCAGTTCTTC
TRBV7-2	TRBJ1-4	.	.	CASSSGGELFF	TGTGCCAGCAGCTCGGGCGGGGAACTGTTTTTT
TRBV6-5	TRBJ2-3	.	.	CASRASSVHTDTQYF	TGTGCCAGCAGAGCTTCTAGCGTCCACACAGATACGCAGTATTTT
TRBV6-1	TRBJ1-1	.	.	CASMLSGLPNTEAFF	TGTGCCAGCATGCTATCGGGACTTCCGAACACTGAAGCTTTCTTT
TRBV7-9	TRBJ2-7	.	TRBD2	CASSPGTSVFSYEQYF	TGTGCCAGCAGCCCCGGGACTAGCGTATTCTCCTACGAGCAGTACTTC
TRBV19	TRBJ2-3	once	TRBD1	CASNGQGTDTQYF	TGTGCCAGCAACGGACAGGGAACAGATACGCAGTATTTT
TRBV18	TRBJ2-5	.	.	CASSPPRPEETQYF	TGTGCCAGCTCACCACCGCGACCTGAAGAGACCCAGTACTTC
TRBV20-1	TRBJ1-2	.	.	CSASDTYGYTF	TGCAGTGCTAGCGATACCTATGGCTACACCTTC
TRBV7-9	TRBJ1-2	.	.	CASSFYSGVTNYGYTF	TGTGCCAGCAGCTTTTATTCCGGGGTTACTAACTATGGCTACACCTTC
TRBV7-3	TRBJ2-1	.	.	CASSLTGTESGEQFF	TGTGCCAGCAGCTTAACTGGAACGGAAAGCGGCGAGCAGTTCTTC
TRBV5-6	TRBJ2-5	.	.	CASSLGQMETQYF	TGTGCCAGCAGCTTGGGACAGATGGAGACCCAGTACTTC
TRBV12-5	TRBJ2-5	.	.	CASGLVQGTVVSQYF	TGTGCTAGTGGTTTAGTTCAGGGCACCGTTGTATCACAGTACTTC
TRBV27	TRBJ2-2	.	.	CASRYLRLNLPPGELFF	TGTGCCAGCAGATATCTGAGGCTCAACCTCCCTCCCGGGGAGCTGTTTTTT
TRBV9	TRBJ2-5	.	.	CASSPQETQYF	TGTGCCAGCAGCCCCCAAGAGACCCAGTACTTC
TRBV7-9	TRBJ2-3	.	.	CASSLSADTQYF	TGTGCCAGCAGCTTAAGTGCAGATACGCAGTATTTT
TRBV9	TRBJ1-4	.	.	CASSVSPNEKLFF	TGTGCCAGCAGTGTCTCCCCTAATGAAAAACTGTTTTTT
TRBV30	TRBJ2-2	.	.	CAWRRNRVNTGELFF	TGTGCCTGGAGGCGTAACAGGGTGAACACCGGGGAGCTGTTTTTT